This T cell receptor (beta chain) was captured in a study of shared clonotypes between healthy human individuals. The study, taken as a whole, reports: When compared with the clonotypes that were shared by all four sorted-subset donors, the non-shared clonotypes turned out to have lower generation probabilities.

CD45RO-negative CD8 cells positively selected for CCR7 made up the naive population, which excluded terminally differentiated effector memory CD45RA+ cells. A note on this clone: The antigen remains undetermined.

Genomic DNA belonging to each subset was distributed in equal measure over several immunoSEQ plates. The data were produced by immunoSEQ multiplex PCR, yet TCRdb's version contains in-frame clones alone and is incomplete. The profile shows 650,000 to 800,000 clones, about 90% of them singletons. The source of this sequence is a man under 40 in good health. Specimen: naive CD8+ T cells sorted from blood.

CDR3 nucleotides: TGTGCCAGCAGCTCGCCGAACTTTGGGGCCAACGTCCTGACTTTC. Protein product: CASSSPNFGANVLTF. The chain links TRBV5-6 to TRBJ2-6; D gene ambiguous. V lost 3 bases and J 3 bases, leaving 10 bases between the germline ends. Germline loops: CDR1 SGHDT, CDR2 YYEEEE. The CDR3 covers 15 residues.